A selection of T cell receptor beta chains follows, all from one sample in a study of cytomegalovirus exposure and HLA in healthy donors. Profiling relied on immunoSEQ multiplex PCR, and the TCRdb table lists in-frame clones only, not all of them. The repertoire holds about 200,000 clones, with 80% to 90% as singletons. Specimen: PBMCs. The receptors were gathered from a young man in good health and CMV-seronegative. The conserved cysteine and the conserved F or W are not part of the CDR3 here.

v_call cdr3_aa
TRBV5-1 ASSLELAGGTREQF
TRBV4-3 ASSHRTGIGELF
TRBV10-3 AISEDADRVVNYGYT
TRBV10-3 AISERGGTSSGANVLT
TRBV20-1 STGFRTEAF
TRBV4-2 ASSPQRAGDEKLF
TRBV13 ATSFIRGSSKNIQY
TRBV5-4 ASSIRVLDDYT
TRBV11-2 ASSRGGSPANYGYT
TRBV7-2 ASSPRTGPEAF
TRBV9 ASSVGVTGNTEAF
TRBV29-1 SAGTGGNTEAF
TRBV11-2 ASSLTGGRGSYEQY
TRBV7-9 ASSNRTGVLTEAF
TRBV18 ASSFTQGSNQPQH
TRBV2 ASKTGGRQPQH
TRBV5-1 ASSLELASEYGYT
TRBV19 ASSIGFLRETQY
TRBV7-7 ASSPGGSGNTIY
TRBV5-1 ASSLDSHLSSYEQY
TRBV11-2 ASSPNRDRPQH
TRBV27 ASSLRPGQVQNSPLH
TRBV28 ASSLLSLGYQPQH
TRBV28 APPRPGRSQSGADGYT
TRBV7-9 ASSFVGAGYEQY
TRBV27 ASNPLVQTRLTSTDTQY
TRBV15 ATSRENRLASDTQY
TRBV7-9 ASRSAKGSGEKLF
TRBV7-3 ASSSGTTGETQY
TRBV7-8 ASSLFMSTDTQY
TRBV28 ASSGEWPPVEQF
TRBV7-3 ASSFGRTGGADSPLH
TRBV5-4 ASSLDPTSGVAGQY
TRBV6-1 ASSERRGVVYEQY
TRBV28 ASRPTGTDTQY
TRBV2 ASQGGYGYT
TRBV29-1 SVDSGTDTQY
TRBV7-2 ASSHTGGAFNSGYT
TRBV7-2 ASSLRLAGLF
TRBV28 ASTTPGSVYEQY
TRBV28 ASSLKTGSAF
TRBV5-4 ASSLGGGAGETQY
TRBV2 ASNQAVSYNEQF
TRBV2 ASSLRQGSYEQY
TRBV6-1 ASSGLAGGNTGELF
TRBV29-1 SVEPATGVRNTEAF
TRBV16 ASSPSPAGGFYNEQF
TRBV5-1 ASSEGQGFVQETQY
TRBV19 ASSTPGGPGYT
TRBV29-1 SVGRYSGGTGELF
TRBV9 ASSVAGGILNEQF
TRBV5-4 ASSLTDRAYEQY
TRBV6-5 ASSGPGEGSYEQY
TRBV5-4 ASSLGGDRVRGQY